Below, 11 T cell receptor beta chains from the same sample are listed, as sequenced in a study of T cell repertoires in cytomegalovirus infection. TCRdb re-derived calls from the reads in MiXCR, one entry per CDR3 protein. This sample has more than 150,000 distinct CDR3 sequences, with roughly 27% found just once. Material for sequencing was PBMCs. Every receptor here comes from a human donor in good health (CMV status not recorded). Some clones in this sample may be carry-over from other donors' samples.

This chain connects TRBV12-5 to TRBJ1-2, with D possibly matching TRBD1 (6 bases). There are 18 residues in the CDR3. V shed 0 bases and J shed 0 bases, with 17 bases lying between them. Germline CDR1 LGHNT, CDR2 FRNRAP. CDR3 in amino acids: CASGLVLSLGTPNYGYTF. The CDR3 bases are TGTGCTAGTGGTTTGGTACTGTCGTTAGGGACACCTAACTATGGCTACACCTTC.

This clonotype was picked up many times. The rearrangement uses TRBV5-4 and TRBJ1-2; D is ambiguous. Trimming shortened V by 3 bases and J by 8 bases, and 14 bases separated the two germline ends. Looked up from germline, CDR1 is SGHNT and CDR2 is YYREEE (reference sequence). The CDR3 is 13 residues long. This CDR3 reads CASSYRHEVGYTF. The CDR3 nucleotides read TGTGCCAGCAGCTATAGACACGAAGTCGGCTACACCTTC.

The V gene is TRBV7-6, the J gene TRBJ2-2; D possibly corresponds to TRBD2 (6 bases). Germline CDR1 and CDR2: SGHVS and FNYEAQ. V was cut by 1 base and J by 3 bases, with 9 bases left in between. The CDR3 length is 15 residues. CDR3 DNA: TGTGCCAGCAGCTTAGAAGGAGGGTACACCGGGGAGCTGTTTTTT. It yields the protein CASSLEGGYTGELFF.

This chain links TRBV19 with TRBJ2-7; D possibly corresponds to TRBD1 (6 bases). This CDR3 is 15 amino acids long. V lost 3 bases and J 2 bases, leaving 14 bases between the germline ends. Germline CDR1 and CDR2: LNHDA and SQIVND (reference sequence). The CDR3 here is CASSMRGMGAYEQYF. The CDR3 bases are TGTGCCAGTAGTATGAGGGGGATGGGTGCCTACGAGCAGTACTTC. The variable domain in full, completed from reference TRBV19 and TRBJ2-7, reads DGGITQSPKYLFRKEGQNVTLSCEQNLNHDAMYWYRQDPGQGLRLIYYSQIVNDFQKGDIAEGYSVSREKKESFPLTVTSAQKNPTAFYLCASSMRGMGAYEQYFGPGTRLTVT.

The gene calls are TRBV5-6 and TRBJ1-2, with D possibly TRBD1 on 6 matching bases. CDR3 length equals 14 residues. Trimming cost V 0 bases and J 8 bases, with 14 bases left between them. The germline gives CDR1 SGHDT, CDR2 YYEEEE. CDR3 in DNA: TGTGCCAGCAGCTTGGTGCGGGGGGCGCAAGGCTACACCTTC. As protein: CASSLVRGAQGYTF.

This chain links TRBV28 with TRBJ1-1; TRBD1 matches at 9 bases. The length of the CDR3 is 15 residues. The V gene's germline CDR1 is MDHEN and CDR2 SYDVKM. V trimming: 4 bases; J trimming: 4 bases; junction bases outside the gene matches: 7. The CDR3 sequence: CASSSTGGEGTEAFF. CDR3 DNA: TGTGCCAGCAGTTCCACAGGGGGCGAAGGCACTGAAGCTTTCTTT. Full variable domain (remainder filled in from reference TRBV28 and TRBJ1-1): DVKVTQSSRYLVKRTGEKVFLECVQDMDHENMFWYRQDPGLGLRLIYFSYDVKMKEKGDIPEGYSVSREKKERFSLILESASTNQTSMYLCASSSTGGEGTEAFFGQGTRLTVV.

This clonotype was observed many times. The chain couples TRBV7-8 to TRBJ2-5, with TRBD2 matching over 7 bases. Germline CDR1 and CDR2: SGHVS and FQNEAQ. CDR3 length: 12 residues. V trimming: 9 bases; J trimming: 5 bases; junction bases outside the gene matches: 6. The CDR3 protein is CASGTIGETQYF. The CDR3 DNA reads as TGTGCCAGTGGGACTATCGGCGAGACCCAGTACTTC.

This clonotype came up many times. V gene TRBV5-5 combines with J gene TRBJ2-1; D gene ambiguous. Germline-derived CDR1 and CDR2 are SGHKS and YYEKEE (reference sequence). The CDR3 spans 18 residues. The ends were cut back, 3 bases at V and 0 bases at J, with 19 bases in the middle. The CDR3 sequence: CASSSSKFGRNSYNEQFF. In DNA form, the CDR3 reads TGTGCCAGCAGCTCCTCAAAGTTTGGCCGAAACTCCTACAATGAGCAGTTCTTC.

The rearrangement links TRBV6-8 to TRBJ1-2, with D perhaps matching TRBD1 (5 bases). The CDR3 contains 15 residues. The V end was cut by 5 bases, the J end by 2 bases, with 15 bases between. Germline loops: CDR1 MNHGY, CDR2 SAAAGT. For the CDR3, the DNA is TGTGCCAGCAGTACGGGGTATTGGGGGAACTATGGCTACACCTTC. The encoded protein is CASSTGYWGNYGYTF.

This clonotype was detected ten times or more. The genes are TRBV7-2 and TRBJ1-1; D uncertain. V lost 0 bases, J lost 0 bases, and 8 bases lay in between. Germline CDR1 reads SGHTA; CDR2 reads FQGNSA. This CDR3 is built from 15 residues. CDR3 loop: CASSLARGMNTEAFF. The CDR3 DNA follows: TGTGCCAGCAGCTTAGCGCGAGGGATGAACACTGAAGCTTTCTTT.

V and J are TRBV6-2 or TRBV6-3 and TRBJ2-1; 7 positions match TRBD1. The CDR3 consists of 15 residues. V was pared by 6 bases and J by 4 bases, with 9 bases of the junction left unmatched. The germline V gene encodes CDR1 MNHEY and CDR2 SVGEGT. The CDR3 region is CASRTAGTAYNEQFF. In DNA form, the CDR3 reads TGTGCCAGCAGAACTGCCGGGACAGCTTACAATGAGCAGTTCTTC.